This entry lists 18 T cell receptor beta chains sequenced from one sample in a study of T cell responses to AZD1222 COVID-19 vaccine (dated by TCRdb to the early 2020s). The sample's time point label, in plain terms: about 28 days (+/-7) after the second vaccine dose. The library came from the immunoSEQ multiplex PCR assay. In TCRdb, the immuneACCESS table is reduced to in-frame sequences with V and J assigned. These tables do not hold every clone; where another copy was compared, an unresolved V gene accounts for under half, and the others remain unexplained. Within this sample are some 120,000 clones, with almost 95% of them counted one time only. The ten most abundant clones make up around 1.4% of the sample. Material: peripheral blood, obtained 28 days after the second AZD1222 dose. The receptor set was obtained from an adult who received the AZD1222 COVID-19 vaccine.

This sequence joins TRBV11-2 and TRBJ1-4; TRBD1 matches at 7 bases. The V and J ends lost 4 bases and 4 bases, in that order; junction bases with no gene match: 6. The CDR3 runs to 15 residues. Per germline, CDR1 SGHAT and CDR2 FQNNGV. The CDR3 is CASSSGQTINEKLFF. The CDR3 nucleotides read TGTGCCAGCAGCTCGGGACAGACTATTAATGAAAAACTGTTTTTT.

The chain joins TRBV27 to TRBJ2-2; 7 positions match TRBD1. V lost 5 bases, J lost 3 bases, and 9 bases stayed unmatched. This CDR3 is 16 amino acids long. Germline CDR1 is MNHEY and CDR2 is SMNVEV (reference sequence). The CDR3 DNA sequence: TGTGCCAGCAGTCAAACCGGGACAGTCTACACCGGGGAGCTGTTTTTT. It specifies CASSQTGTVYTGELFF.

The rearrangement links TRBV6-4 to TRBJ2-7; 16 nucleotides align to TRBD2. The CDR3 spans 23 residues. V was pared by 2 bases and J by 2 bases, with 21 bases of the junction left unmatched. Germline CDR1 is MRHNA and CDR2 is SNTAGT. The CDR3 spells CASSDQERGPGLAGGTEAYEQYF. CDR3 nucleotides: TGTGCCAGCAGTGACCAAGAAAGAGGGCCGGGACTAGCGGGAGGGACAGAGGCCTACGAGCAGTACTTC.

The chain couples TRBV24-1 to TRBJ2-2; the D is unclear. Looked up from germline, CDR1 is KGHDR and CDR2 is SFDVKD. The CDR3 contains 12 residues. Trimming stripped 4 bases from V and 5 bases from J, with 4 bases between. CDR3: CATSDLTGELFF. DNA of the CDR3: TGTGCCACCAGTGACCTGACCGGGGAGCTGTTTTTT.

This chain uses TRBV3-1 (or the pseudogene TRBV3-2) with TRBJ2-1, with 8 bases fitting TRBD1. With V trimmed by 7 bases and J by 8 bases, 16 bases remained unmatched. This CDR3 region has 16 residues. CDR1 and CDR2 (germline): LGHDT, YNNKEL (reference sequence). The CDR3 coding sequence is TGTGCCAGCACCCCACATACACCAGGGGGCCGCTATGAGCAGTTCTTC. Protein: CASTPHTPGGRYEQFF.

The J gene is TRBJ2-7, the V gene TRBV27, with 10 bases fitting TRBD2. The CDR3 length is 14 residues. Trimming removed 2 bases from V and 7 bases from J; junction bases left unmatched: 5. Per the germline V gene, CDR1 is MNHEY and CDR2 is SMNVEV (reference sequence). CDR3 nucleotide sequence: TGTGCCAGCAGTTTACTAGCGGGAGACGGGGAGCAGTACTTC. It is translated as CASSLLAGDGEQYF.

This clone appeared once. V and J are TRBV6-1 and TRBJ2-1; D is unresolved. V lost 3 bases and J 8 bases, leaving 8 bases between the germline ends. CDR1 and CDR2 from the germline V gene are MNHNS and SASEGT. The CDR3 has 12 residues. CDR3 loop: CASSEVAHEQFF. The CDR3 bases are TGTGCCAGCAGTGAGGTAGCTCATGAGCAGTTCTTC.

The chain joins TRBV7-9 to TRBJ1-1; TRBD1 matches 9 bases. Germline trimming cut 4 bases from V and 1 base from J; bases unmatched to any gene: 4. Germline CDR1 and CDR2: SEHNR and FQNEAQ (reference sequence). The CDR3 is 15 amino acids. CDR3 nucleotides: TGTGCCAGCAGCTCATCGGGACAGGGGAACACTGAAGCTTTCTTT. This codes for CASSSSGQGNTEAFF.

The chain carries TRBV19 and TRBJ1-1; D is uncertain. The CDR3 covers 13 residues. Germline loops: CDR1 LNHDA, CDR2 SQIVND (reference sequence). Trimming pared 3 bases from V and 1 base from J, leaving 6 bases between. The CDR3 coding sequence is TGTGCCAGTAGTATTTTAGAGAACACTGAAGCTTTCTTT. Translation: CASSILENTEAFF.

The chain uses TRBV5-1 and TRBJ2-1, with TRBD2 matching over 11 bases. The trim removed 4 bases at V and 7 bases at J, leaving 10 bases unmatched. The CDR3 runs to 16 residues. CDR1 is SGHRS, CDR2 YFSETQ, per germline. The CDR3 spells CASSPPLAGVRNEQFF. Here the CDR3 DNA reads TGCGCCAGCAGCCCCCCACTAGCGGGAGTTCGGAATGAGCAGTTCTTC.

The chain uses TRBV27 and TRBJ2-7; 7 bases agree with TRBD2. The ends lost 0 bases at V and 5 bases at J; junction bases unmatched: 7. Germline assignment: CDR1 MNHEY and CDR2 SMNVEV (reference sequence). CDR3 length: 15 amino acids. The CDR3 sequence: CASSLSWTSPHEQYF. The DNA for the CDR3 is TGTGCCAGCAGTTTATCGTGGACTAGTCCCCACGAGCAGTACTTC.

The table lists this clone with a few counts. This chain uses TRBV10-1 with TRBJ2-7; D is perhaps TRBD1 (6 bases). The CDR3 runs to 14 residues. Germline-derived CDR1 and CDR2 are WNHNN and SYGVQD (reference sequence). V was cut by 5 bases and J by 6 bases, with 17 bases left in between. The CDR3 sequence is CASSKSYREGEQYF. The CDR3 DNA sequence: TGCGCCAGCAGTAAATCCTACAGGGAAGGCGAGCAGTACTTC.

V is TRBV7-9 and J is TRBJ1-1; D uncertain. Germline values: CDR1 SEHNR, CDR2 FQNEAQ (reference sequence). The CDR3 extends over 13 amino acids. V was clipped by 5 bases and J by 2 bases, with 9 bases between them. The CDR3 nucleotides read TGTGCCAGCAGCCCCGGGAGTAACACTGAAGCTTTCTTT. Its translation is CASSPGSNTEAFF.

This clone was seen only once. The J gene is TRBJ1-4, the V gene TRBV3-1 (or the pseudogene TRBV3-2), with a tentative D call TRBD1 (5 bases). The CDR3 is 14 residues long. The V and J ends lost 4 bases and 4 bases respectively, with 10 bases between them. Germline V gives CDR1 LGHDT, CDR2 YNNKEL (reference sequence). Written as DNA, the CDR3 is TGTGCCAGCAGCCGAGGGGAGGTTAATGAAAAACTGTTTTTT. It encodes CASSRGEVNEKLFF.

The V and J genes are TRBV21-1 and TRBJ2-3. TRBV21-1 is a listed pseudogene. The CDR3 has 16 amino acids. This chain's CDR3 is CASRNRGNDGTETQYF. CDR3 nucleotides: TGTGCCAGCAGAAATAGAGGAAACGACGGGACGGAGACGCAGTATTTT.

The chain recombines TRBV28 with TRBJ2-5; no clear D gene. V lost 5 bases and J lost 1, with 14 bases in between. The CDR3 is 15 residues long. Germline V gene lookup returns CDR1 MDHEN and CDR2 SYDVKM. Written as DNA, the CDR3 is TGTGCCAGCAGTCCGCCCAGATGGACCCAAGAGACCCAGTACTTC. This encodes CASSPPRWTQETQYF.

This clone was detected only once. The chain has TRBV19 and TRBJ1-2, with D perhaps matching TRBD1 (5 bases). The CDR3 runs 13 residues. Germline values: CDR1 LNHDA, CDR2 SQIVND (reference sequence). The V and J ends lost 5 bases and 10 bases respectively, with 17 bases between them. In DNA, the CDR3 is TGTGCCAGTAGTGTTGACAGAGGCCTCGACTACACCTTC. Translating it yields CASSVDRGLDYTF.

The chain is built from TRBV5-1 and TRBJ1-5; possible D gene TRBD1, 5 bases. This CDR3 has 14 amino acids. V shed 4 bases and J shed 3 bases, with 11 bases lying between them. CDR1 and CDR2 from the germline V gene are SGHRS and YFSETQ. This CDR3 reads CASSTGLLNQPQHF. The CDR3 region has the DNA TGCGCCAGCAGCACGGGACTCCTCAATCAGCCCCAGCATTTT.